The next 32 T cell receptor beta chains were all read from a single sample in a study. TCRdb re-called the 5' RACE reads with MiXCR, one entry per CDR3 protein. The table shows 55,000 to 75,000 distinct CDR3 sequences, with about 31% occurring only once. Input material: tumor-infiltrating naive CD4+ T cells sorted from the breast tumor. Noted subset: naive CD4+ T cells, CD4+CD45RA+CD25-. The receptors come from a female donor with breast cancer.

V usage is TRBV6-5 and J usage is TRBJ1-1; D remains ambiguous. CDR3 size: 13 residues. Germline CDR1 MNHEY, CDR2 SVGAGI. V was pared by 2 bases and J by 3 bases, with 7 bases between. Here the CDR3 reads CASSYRTDTEAFF. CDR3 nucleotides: TGTGCCAGCAGTTACAGGACGGACACTGAAGCTTTCTTT.

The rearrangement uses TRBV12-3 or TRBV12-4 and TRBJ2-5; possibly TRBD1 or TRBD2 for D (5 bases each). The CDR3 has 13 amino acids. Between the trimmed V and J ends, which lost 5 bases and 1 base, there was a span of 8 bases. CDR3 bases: TGTGCCAGCAGTAGGGACCCCCAAGAGACCCAGTACTTC. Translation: CASSRDPQETQYF.

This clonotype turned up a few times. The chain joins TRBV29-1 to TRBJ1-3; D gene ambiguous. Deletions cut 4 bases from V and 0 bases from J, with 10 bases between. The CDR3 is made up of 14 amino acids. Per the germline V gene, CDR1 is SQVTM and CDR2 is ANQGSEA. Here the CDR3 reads CSVVAGSSGNTIYF. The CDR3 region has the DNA TGCAGCGTTGTCGCAGGTAGCTCTGGAAACACCATATATTTT. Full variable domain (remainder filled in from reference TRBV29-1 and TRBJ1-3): SAVISQKPSRDICQRGTSLTIQCQVDSQVTMMFWYRQQPGQSLTLIATANQGSEATYESGFVIDKFPISRPNLTFSTLTVSNMSPEDSSIYLCSVVAGSSGNTIYFGEGSWLTVV.

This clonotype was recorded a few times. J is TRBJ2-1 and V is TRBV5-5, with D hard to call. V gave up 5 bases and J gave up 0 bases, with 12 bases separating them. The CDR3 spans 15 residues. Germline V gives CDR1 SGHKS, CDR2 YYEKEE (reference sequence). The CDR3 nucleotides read TGTGCCAGCAGATCTACCGCGTACTCCTACAATGAGCAGTTCTTC. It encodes CASRSTAYSYNEQFF.

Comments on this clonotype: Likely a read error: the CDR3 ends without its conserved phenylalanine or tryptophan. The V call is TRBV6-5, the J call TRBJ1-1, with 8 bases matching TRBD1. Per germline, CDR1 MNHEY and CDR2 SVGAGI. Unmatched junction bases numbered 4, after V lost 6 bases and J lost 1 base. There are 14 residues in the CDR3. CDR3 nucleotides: TGTGCCAGCAGCACCGGGACAGGGAACACTGAAGCTTTCTCT. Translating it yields CASSTGTGNTEAFS.

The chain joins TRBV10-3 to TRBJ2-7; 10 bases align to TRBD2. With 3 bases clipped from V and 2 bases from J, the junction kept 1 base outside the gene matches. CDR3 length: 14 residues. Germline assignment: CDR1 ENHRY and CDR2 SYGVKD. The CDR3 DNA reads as TGTGCCATCAGTGACACTAGCGGGACCTACGAGCAGTACTTC. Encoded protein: CAISDTSGTYEQYF.

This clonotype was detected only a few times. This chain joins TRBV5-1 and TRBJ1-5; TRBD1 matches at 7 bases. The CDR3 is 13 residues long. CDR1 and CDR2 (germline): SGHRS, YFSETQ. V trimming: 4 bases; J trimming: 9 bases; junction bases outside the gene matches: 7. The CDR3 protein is CASSLRGLGPQHF. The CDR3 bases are TGCGCCAGCAGCCTGAGGGGGCTGGGGCCCCAGCATTTT.

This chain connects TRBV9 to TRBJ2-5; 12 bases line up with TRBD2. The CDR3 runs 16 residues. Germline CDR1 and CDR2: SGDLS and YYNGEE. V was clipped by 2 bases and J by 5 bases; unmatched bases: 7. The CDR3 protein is CASSVGTGTSGETQYF. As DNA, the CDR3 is TGTGCCAGCAGCGTGGGTACCGGGACTAGCGGGGAGACCCAGTACTTC.

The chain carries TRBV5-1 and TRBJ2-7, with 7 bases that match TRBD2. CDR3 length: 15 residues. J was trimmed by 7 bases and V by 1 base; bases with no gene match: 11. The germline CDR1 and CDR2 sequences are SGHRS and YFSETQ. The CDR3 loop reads CASSLFIAGEGEQYF. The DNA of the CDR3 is TGCGCCAGCAGCTTGTTTATCGCGGGAGAGGGGGAGCAGTACTTC.

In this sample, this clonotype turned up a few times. Here the CDR3 DNA reads TGTGCCAGCAGCTCCGCCGGGGTTGGCTTTTCAGGACGAAACATTCAGTACTTC. Amino acids: CASSSAGVGFSGRNIQYF. This chain connects TRBV7-2 to TRBJ2-4; weak D call: TRBD2 (5 bases). The CDR3 is 18 amino acids. CDR1 is SGHTA and CDR2 is FQGNSA in the germline V gene. Trimming removed 4 bases at V and 6 bases at J, with 25 bases between.

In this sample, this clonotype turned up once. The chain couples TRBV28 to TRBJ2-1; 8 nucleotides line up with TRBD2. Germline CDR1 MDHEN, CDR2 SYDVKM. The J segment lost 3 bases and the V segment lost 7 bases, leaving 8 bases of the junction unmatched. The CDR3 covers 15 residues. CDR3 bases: TGTGCCAGCAATAAAAGCGGGAGAGACTACAATGAGCAGTTCTTC. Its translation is CASNKSGRDYNEQFF.

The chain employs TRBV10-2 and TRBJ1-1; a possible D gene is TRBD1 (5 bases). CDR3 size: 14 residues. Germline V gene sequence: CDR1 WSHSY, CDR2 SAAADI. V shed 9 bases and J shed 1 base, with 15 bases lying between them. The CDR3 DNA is TGCGCCAGTTGCACAGGACCCGGGAACACTGAAGCTTTCTTT. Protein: CASCTGPGNTEAFF.

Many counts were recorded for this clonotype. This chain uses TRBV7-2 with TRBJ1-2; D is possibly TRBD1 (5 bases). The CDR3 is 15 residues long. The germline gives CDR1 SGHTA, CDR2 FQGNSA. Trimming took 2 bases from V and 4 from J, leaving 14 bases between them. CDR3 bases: TGTGCCAGCAGCTTATCCCCAGTTAGGGGCTATGGCTACACCTTC. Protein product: CASSLSPVRGYGYTF.

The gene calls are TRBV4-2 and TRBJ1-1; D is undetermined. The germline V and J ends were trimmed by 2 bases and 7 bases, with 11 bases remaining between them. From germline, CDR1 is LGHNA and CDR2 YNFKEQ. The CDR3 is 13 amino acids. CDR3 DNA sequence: TGTGCCAGCAGCCAATTCCAGAGAGATGAAGCTTTCTTT. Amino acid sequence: CASSQFQRDEAFF.

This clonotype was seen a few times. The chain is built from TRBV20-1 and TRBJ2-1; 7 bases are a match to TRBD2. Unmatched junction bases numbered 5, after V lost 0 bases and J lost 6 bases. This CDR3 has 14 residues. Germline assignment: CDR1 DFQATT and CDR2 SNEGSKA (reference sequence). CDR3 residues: CSARDGVAGNEQFF. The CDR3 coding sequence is TGCAGTGCTAGAGATGGAGTAGCGGGCAATGAGCAGTTCTTC.

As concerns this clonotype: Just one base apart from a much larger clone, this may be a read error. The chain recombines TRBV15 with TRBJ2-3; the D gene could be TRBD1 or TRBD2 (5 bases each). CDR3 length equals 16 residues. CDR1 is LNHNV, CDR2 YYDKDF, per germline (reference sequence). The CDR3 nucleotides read TGTGCCACCGGCAGAGAGTCCAGAGGGGGCACAGATACGCAGTATTTT. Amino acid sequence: CATGRESRGGTDTQYF. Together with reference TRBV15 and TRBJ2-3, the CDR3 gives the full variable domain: DAMVIQNPRYQVTQFGKPVTLSCSQTLNHNVMYWYQQKSSQAPKLLFHYYDKDFNNEADTPDNFQSRRPNTSFCFLDIRSPGLGDTAMYLCATGRESRGGTDTQYFGPGTRLTVL.

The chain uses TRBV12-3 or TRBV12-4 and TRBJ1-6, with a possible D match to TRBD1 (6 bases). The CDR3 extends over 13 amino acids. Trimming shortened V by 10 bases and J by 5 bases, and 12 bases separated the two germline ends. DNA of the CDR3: TGTGCCATAGGACAGCACCATAATTCACCCCTCCACTTT. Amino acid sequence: CAIGQHHNSPLHF.

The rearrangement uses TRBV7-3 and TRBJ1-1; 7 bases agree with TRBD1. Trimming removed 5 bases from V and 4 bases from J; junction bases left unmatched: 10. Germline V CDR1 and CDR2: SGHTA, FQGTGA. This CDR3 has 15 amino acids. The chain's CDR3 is CASSLQGIGGTEAFF. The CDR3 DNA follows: TGTGCCAGCAGCCTACAGGGGATAGGGGGCACTGAAGCTTTCTTT.

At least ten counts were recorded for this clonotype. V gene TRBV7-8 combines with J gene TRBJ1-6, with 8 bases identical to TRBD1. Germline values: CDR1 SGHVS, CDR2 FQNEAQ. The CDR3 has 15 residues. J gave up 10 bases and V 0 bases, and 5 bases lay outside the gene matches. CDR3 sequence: CASSLATGVRSPLHF. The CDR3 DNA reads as TGTGCCAGCAGCTTAGCGACAGGGGTACGGTCACCCCTCCACTTT.

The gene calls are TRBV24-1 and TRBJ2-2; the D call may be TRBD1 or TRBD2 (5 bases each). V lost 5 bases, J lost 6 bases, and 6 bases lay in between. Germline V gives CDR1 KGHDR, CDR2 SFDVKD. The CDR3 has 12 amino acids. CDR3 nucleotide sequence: TGTGCCACCAGTGGAGGGGCCGGGGAGCTGTTTTTT. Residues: CATSGGAGELFF.

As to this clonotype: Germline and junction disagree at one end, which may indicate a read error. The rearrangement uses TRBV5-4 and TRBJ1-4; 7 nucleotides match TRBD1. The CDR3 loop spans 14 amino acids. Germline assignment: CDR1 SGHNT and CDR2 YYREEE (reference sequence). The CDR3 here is CASSTGQQNEKLFF. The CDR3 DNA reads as TGTGCCAGCAGTACGGGACAGCAAAATGAAAAACTGTTTTTC.

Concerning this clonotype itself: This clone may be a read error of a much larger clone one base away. The CDR3, as DNA: TGTGCCAGCAGCTTAGAAGCTGAATACGAGCAGCACTTC. Residues: CASSLEAEYEQHF. The chain combines TRBV7-2 with TRBJ2-7; D gene unclear. The CDR3 is made up of 13 amino acids. Germline CDR1 is SGHTA and CDR2 is FQGNSA.

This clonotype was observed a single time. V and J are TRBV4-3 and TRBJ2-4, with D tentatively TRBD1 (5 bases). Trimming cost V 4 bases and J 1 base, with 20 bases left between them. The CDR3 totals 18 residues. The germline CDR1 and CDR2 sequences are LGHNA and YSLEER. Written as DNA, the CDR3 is TGCGCCAGCAGCCTGTCTCTGGGTGCAGGGCTCGCCAAAAACATTCAGTACTTC. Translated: CASSLSLGAGLAKNIQYF.

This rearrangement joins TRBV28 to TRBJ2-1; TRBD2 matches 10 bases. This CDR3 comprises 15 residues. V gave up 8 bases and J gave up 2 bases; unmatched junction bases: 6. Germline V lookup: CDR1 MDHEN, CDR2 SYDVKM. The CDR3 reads CASLQAGGTYNEQFF. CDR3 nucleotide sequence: TGTGCCAGCCTTCAAGCGGGAGGGACCTACAATGAGCAGTTCTTC. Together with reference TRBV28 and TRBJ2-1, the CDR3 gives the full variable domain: DVKVTQSSRYLVKRTGEKVFLECVQDMDHENMFWYRQDPGLGLRLIYFSYDVKMKEKGDIPEGYSVSREKKERFSLILESASTNQTSMYLCASLQAGGTYNEQFFGPGTRLTVL.

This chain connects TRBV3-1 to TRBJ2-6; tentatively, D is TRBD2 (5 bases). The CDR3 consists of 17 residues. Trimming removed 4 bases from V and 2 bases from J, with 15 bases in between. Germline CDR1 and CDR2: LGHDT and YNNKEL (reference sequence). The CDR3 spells CASSLPLRGPGANVLTF. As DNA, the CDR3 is TGTGCCAGCAGCCTTCCGCTCCGGGGTCCTGGGGCCAACGTCCTGACTTTC.

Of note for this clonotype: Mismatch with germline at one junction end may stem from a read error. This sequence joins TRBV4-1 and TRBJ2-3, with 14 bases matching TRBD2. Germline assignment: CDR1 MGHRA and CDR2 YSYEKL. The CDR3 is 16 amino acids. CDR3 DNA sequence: TGTGTCAGCAGCCAGGCTGGGACTAGCGGGAGAAATACGCAGTATTTT. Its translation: CVSSQAGTSGRNTQYF.

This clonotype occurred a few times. The CDR3 spells CASTRTNSYNSPLHF. DNA for the CDR3: TGTGCCAGCACCAGGACCAACTCCTATAATTCACCCCTCCACTTT. This chain joins TRBV12-3 or TRBV12-4 and TRBJ1-6; D gene uncertain. V lost 7 bases and J 0 bases, leaving 10 bases between the germline ends. The CDR3 has 15 residues.

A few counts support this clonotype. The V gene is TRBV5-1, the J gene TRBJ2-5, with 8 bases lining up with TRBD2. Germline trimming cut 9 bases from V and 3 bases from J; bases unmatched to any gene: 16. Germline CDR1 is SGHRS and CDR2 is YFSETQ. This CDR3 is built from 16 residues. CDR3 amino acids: CATPHERERGEETQYF. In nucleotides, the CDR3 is TGCGCCACCCCCCACGAGCGGGAGAGAGGGGAAGAGACCCAGTACTTC.

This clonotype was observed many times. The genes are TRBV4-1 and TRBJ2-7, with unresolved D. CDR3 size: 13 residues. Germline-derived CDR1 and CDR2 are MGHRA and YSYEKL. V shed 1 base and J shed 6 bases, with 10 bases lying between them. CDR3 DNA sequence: TGCGCCAGCAGCCAAGTAGTAGGCCGCGAGCAGTACTTC. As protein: CASSQVVGREQYF.

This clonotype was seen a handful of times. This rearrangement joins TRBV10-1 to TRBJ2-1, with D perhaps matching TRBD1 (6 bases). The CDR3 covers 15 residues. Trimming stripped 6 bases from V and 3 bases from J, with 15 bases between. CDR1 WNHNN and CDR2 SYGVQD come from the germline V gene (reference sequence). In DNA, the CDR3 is TGCGCCAGCAGCAGGGACAACTATAACTACAATGAGCAGTTCTTC. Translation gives CASSRDNYNYNEQFF.

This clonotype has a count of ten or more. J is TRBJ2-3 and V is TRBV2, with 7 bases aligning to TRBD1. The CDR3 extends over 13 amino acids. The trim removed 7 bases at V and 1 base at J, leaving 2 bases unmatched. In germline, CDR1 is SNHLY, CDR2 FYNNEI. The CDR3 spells CASNRGGTDTQYF. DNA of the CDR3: TGTGCCAGCAACAGGGGCGGCACAGATACGCAGTATTTT.

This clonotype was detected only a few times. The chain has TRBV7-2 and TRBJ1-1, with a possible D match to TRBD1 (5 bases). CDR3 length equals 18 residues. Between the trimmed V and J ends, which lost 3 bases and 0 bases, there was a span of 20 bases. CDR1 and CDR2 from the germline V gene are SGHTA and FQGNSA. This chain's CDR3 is CASSFLIQGRVLNTEAFF. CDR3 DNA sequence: TGTGCCAGCAGCTTCCTCATCCAGGGAAGAGTCTTGAACACTGAAGCTTTCTTT.